This note documents a single T cell receptor beta chain sequence. As yet, its antigen is unknown. CDR1 and CDR2 (germline): MNHEY, SVGAGI. V lost 5 bases, J lost 3 bases, and 8 bases lay in between. The CDR3 contains 12 residues. This specimen comes from a study of cytomegalovirus exposure and HLA in healthy donors. Notes on the study in general: A list of 164 TCR beta chains associated with cytomegalovirus was given.

Sequencing was performed with immunoSEQ multiplex PCR; in TCRdb, only in-frame clones are kept and a portion is missing. Found here are about 83,000 clones, about 96% of them singletons; the top ten hold about 1.3%. Sequenced: PBMCs. The chain combines TRBV6-5 with TRBJ2-7, with a weak D call TRBD2 (6 bases). The TCR comes from a woman aged 18-29 years in good health and CMV-seronegative. The CDR3 DNA reads as TGTGCCAGCAGTCGGAGGGACTACGAGCAGTACTTC. Its protein product is CASSRRDYEQYF.